This T cell receptor (beta chain) comes out of a study of a mutant IDH1 vaccine in newly diagnosed glioma. Time point reported: baseline, week 1 (first vaccination visit). Described treatment: pre-vaccination baseline after standard-of-care therapy. The study enrolled donors with new WHO grade 3 or 4 IDH1-mutant, ATRX-lost astrocytomas. Germline V gene lookup returns CDR1 LGHNA and CDR2 YNFKEQ. This CDR3 is built from 15 residues. The V end was cut by 0 bases, the J end by 3 bases, with 9 bases between. The data were produced by immunoSEQ multiplex PCR, yet TCRdb's version contains in-frame clones alone and is incomplete. This table holds approximately 70,000 clones, more than 65% found once.

This receptor was identified in a man aged 45-65 years with glioma. The chain links TRBV4-2 to TRBJ1-5; D possibly corresponds to TRBD1 (5 bases). The sample here was PBMCs, taken from a glioma patient treated with radiotherapy, temozolomide or both. The chain's CDR3 is CASSQDGHSNQPQHF. For the CDR3, the DNA is TGTGCCAGCAGCCAAGATGGACACTCCAATCAGCCCCAGCATTTT.